This T cell receptor beta chain was retrieved from a study of cytomegalovirus exposure and HLA in healthy donors. The PCR made use of 60 Vbeta and 13 Jbeta primers. Measured with immunoSEQ multiplex PCR; TCRdb has only the in-frame clones, and not every one. The sample has fewer than 95,000 clones. CDR3 length: 13 amino acids. Germline-derived CDR1 and CDR2 are SGHRS and YFSETQ. J lost 4 bases, V lost 3 bases, and 3 bases had no gene match. Turning to this clone: The antigen is not known.

Study observations and caveats: The study flagged around 160 TCR beta chains as cytomegalovirus-associated.

Healthy bone marrow donors made up the donors. Sequenced: PBMCs. The chain is built from TRBV5-1 and TRBJ2-5; 7 nucleotides align to TRBD1. The sequence came from a woman in her thirties or forties in good health and CMV-seropositive. CDR3 DNA: TGCGCCAGCAGCTCTAACAGGGGAGAGACCCAGTACTTC. Protein: CASSSNRGETQYF.